The 27 T cell receptor beta chains given below trace back to one sample, sequenced in a study of OX40 agonist ivuxolimab in advanced cancers. The data were produced by immunoSEQ multiplex PCR, yet TCRdb's version contains in-frame clones alone and is incomplete. This sample has about 49,000 clones, with 65% to 85% found just once. Sample: CD4+ or CD8+ T cells sorted from blood, taken in a trial of the OX40 agonist ivuxolimab. The receptors were sampled from an adult with an advanced solid tumor such as melanoma, head and neck, liver or kidney cancer.

The CDR3 reads CASSQGSVGDTEAFF. CDR3 DNA sequence: TGCGCCAGCAGCCAAGGTTCAGTGGGGGACACTGAAGCTTTCTTT. The chain recombines TRBV4-1 with TRBJ1-1; maybe TRBD1 (5 bases). V lost 1 base and J lost 3, with 12 bases in between. The germline CDR1 and CDR2 sequences are MGHRA and YSYEKL. The CDR3 is 15 amino acids.

This chain uses TRBV6-5 with TRBJ2-7; D gene unclear. CDR3 length equals 12 residues. The V end was cut by 5 bases, the J end by 0 bases, with 5 bases between. Germline CDR1 reads MNHEY; CDR2 reads SVGAGI. CDR3 sequence (DNA): TGTGCCAGCAGTGGAATCTCCTACGAGCAGTACTTC. Translated, it gives CASSGISYEQYF.

J is TRBJ1-5 and V is TRBV5-4; TRBD1 agrees at 9 bases. V lost 4 bases to trimming and J lost 1 base; unmatched junction nucleotides: 3. CDR1 and CDR2 (germline): SGHNT, YYREEE (reference sequence). The CDR3 totals 15 residues. In DNA, the CDR3 is TGTGCCAGCAGCCCCGGGACAGGGAGCAATCAGCCCCAGCATTTT. Translation gives CASSPGTGSNQPQHF.

The CDR3 bases are TGTGCCAGTAGCCAACACCCCGAAGTGACCCAGTACTTC. As protein: CASSQHPEVTQYF. The V call is TRBV19, the J call TRBJ2-5; D is unclear. Germline V gives CDR1 LNHDA, CDR2 SQIVND (reference sequence). V shed 6 bases and J shed 7 bases, with 15 bases lying between them. This CDR3 spans 13 amino acids. The whole variable domain, remainder taken from reference TRBV19 and TRBJ2-5, is DGGITQSPKYLFRKEGQNVTLSCEQNLNHDAMYWYRQDPGQGLRLIYYSQIVNDFQKGDIAEGYSVSREKKESFPLTVTSAQKNPTAFYLCASSQHPEVTQYFGPGTRLLVL.

This chain connects TRBV18 to TRBJ2-7, with 11 bases matching TRBD1. J gave up 5 bases and V 5 bases, and 8 bases lay outside the gene matches. The CDR3 contains 15 residues. Germline V gene data show CDR1 as KGHSH and CDR2 as LQKENI. CDR3 region: CASSVRDRGTHEQYF. The DNA of the CDR3 is TGTGCCAGCTCAGTCCGGGACAGGGGGACCCACGAGCAGTACTTC.

The chain is built from TRBV19 and TRBJ2-1; TRBD2 agrees at 9 bases. V was pared by 5 bases and J by 6 bases, with 5 bases of the junction left unmatched. Germline V gives CDR1 LNHDA, CDR2 SQIVND (reference sequence). The CDR3 is 14 residues long. The CDR3 DNA reads TGTGCCAGTAGTTGGGCTAGCGGGACCAATGAGCAGTTCTTC. It is translated as CASSWASGTNEQFF.

The chain combines TRBV5-4 with TRBJ2-7, with 8 bases that match TRBD2. Per germline, CDR1 SGHNT and CDR2 YYREEE (reference sequence). The J segment lost 6 bases and the V segment lost 4 bases, leaving 12 bases of the junction unmatched. The CDR3 has 15 amino acids. The CDR3, as DNA: TGTGCCAGCAGCCTCTGGGTAGCGGGGAGAGGCGAGCAGTACTTC. It codes for CASSLWVAGRGEQYF.

The genes are TRBV14 and TRBJ2-2; D gene uncertain. The CDR3 is made up of 16 amino acids. Between the trimmed V and J ends, which lost 4 bases and 4 bases, there was a span of 16 bases. Germline loops: CDR1 SGHDN, CDR2 FVKESK. CDR3 sequence (DNA): TGTGCCAGCAGCCCGTTGGACCCATACCTCACCGGGGAGCTGTTTTTT. Residues: CASSPLDPYLTGELFF. The full variable domain, completed using reference TRBV14 and TRBJ2-2, is EAGVTQFPSHSVIEKGQTVTLRCDPISGHDNLYWYRRVMGKEIKFLLHFVKESKQDESGMPNNRFLAERTGGTYSTLKVQPAELEDSGVYFCASSPLDPYLTGELFFGEGSRLTVL.

This sequence joins TRBV11-2 and TRBJ2-3; D is tentatively TRBD1 or TRBD2 (5 bases each). The CDR3 is made up of 16 amino acids. Trimming stripped 11 bases from V and 3 bases from J, with 24 bases between. Germline V CDR1 and CDR2: SGHAT, FQNNGV. The CDR3 is CAGGSGQGLLTDTQYF. The CDR3 region has the DNA TGTGCCGGGGGTTCCGGCCAGGGCTTACTTACAGATACGCAGTATTTT.

V and J are TRBV2 and TRBJ1-5; D is undetermined. Trimming took off 8 bases at V and 4 bases at J, with 36 bases between the two ends. This CDR3 contains 21 residues. CDR1 SNHLY and CDR2 FYNNEI come from the germline V gene. CDR3 DNA: TGTGCCAGCGGGAAGTGGAGGGAGGGAGGTTTTGGCCCGGGTTTGAATCAGCCCCAGCATTTT. Its protein product is CASGKWREGGFGPGLNQPQHF. The variable domain in full, with the rest retrieved from reference TRBV2 and TRBJ1-5, is EPEVTQTPSHQVTQMGQEVILRCVPISNHLYFYWYRQILGQKVEFLVSFYNNEISEKSEIFDDQFSVERPDGSNFTLKIRSTKLEDSAMYFCASGKWREGGFGPGLNQPQHFGDGTRLSIL.

The chain uses TRBV5-4 and TRBJ2-5; tentatively, D is TRBD1 (5 bases). Between the trimmed V and J ends, which lost 2 bases and 4 bases, there was a span of 9 bases. The length of the CDR3 is 13 residues. From germline, CDR1 is SGHNT and CDR2 YYREEE (reference sequence). CDR3: CASSFIGAETQYF. The CDR3 DNA reads as TGTGCCAGCAGCTTTATAGGGGCAGAGACCCAGTACTTC. Variable domain in full (rest from reference TRBV5-4 and TRBJ2-5): ETGVTQSPTHLIKTRGQQVTLRCSSQSGHNTVSWYQQALGQGPQFIFQYYREEENGRGNFPPRFSGLQFPNYSSELNVNALELDDSALYLCASSFIGAETQYFGPGTRLLVL.

V and J are TRBV2 and TRBJ2-7, with D possibly TRBD1 on 6 matching bases. CDR1 is SNHLY, CDR2 FYNNEI, per germline. V was shortened by 4 bases and J by 0 bases, with 10 bases between the two germline ends. The CDR3 runs 14 residues. The CDR3 protein is CASSVDRSSYEQYF. CDR3 bases: TGTGCCAGCAGTGTCGACAGGAGCTCCTACGAGCAGTACTTC.

V and J are TRBV4-1 and TRBJ2-1; D is tentatively TRBD1 or TRBD2 (5 bases each). This CDR3 has 13 amino acids. The ends were cut back, 1 base at V and 6 bases at J, with 7 bases in the middle. Germline V gene data show CDR1 as MGHRA and CDR2 as YSYEKL. In nucleotides, the CDR3 is TGCGCCAGCAGCCAAGGGGGGATCAATGAGCAGTTCTTC. Encoded protein: CASSQGGINEQFF.

The chain carries TRBV29-1 and TRBJ2-1, with 8 bases aligning to TRBD1. Trimming cost V 3 bases and J 0 bases; bases outside gene matches: 1. This CDR3 has 14 amino acids. The germline gives CDR1 SQVTM, CDR2 ANQGSEA. The CDR3, as DNA: TGCAGCGTTGACGACAGGGGCTCCTACAATGAGCAGTTCTTC. This encodes CSVDDRGSYNEQFF.

The gene calls are TRBV5-5 and TRBJ2-7; D not certain. The CDR3 has 14 residues. From germline, CDR1 is SGHKS and CDR2 YYEKEE (reference sequence). Trimming pared 4 bases from V and 3 bases from J, leaving 14 bases between. CDR3 residues: CASSPVATSYEQYF. The CDR3 bases are TGTGCCAGCAGCCCTGTGGCGACCAGCTACGAGCAGTACTTC.

This clone appeared once. The chain recombines TRBV6-1 with TRBJ2-7; 7 bases align to TRBD2. J was trimmed by 5 bases and V by 5 bases; bases with no gene match: 12. The CDR3 loop spans 15 amino acids. Germline lookup yields CDR1 MNHNS and CDR2 SASEGT. The CDR3 protein is CASSPTGGSRNEQYF. The CDR3 DNA is TGTGCCAGCAGTCCGACGGGCGGGAGCAGAAACGAGCAGTACTTC.

This clone was found once. The gene calls are TRBV7-8 and TRBJ1-6; 8 nucleotides line up with TRBD1. The junction had 1 base not matched to a gene; V was cut back by 0 bases and J by 6 bases. Germline-derived CDR1 and CDR2 are SGHVS and FQNEAQ. There are 15 residues in the CDR3. In nucleotides, the CDR3 is TGTGCCAGCAGCTTAGCACAGGGGGTTAATTCACCCCTCCACTTT. This codes for CASSLAQGVNSPLHF. The whole variable domain, remainder taken from reference TRBV7-8 and TRBJ1-6, is GAGVSQSPRYKVAKRGQDVALRCDPISGHVSLFWYQQALGQGPEFLTYFQNEAQLDKSGLPSDRFFAERPEGSVSTLKIQRTQQEDSAVYLCASSLAQGVNSPLHFGNGTRLTVT.

This rearrangement joins TRBV29-1 to TRBJ1-1, with no clear D. The CDR3 contains 12 residues. V was cut by 8 bases and J by 5 bases, with 15 bases left in between. Germline V gene sequence: CDR1 SQVTM, CDR2 ANQGSEA. The CDR3 reads CSTQTGGTEAFF. CDR3 DNA sequence: TGCAGCACCCAGACGGGTGGGACTGAAGCTTTCTTT.

V and J are TRBV6-1 and TRBJ1-4; no clear D. CDR1 and CDR2 (germline): MNHNS, SASEGT. V was trimmed by 6 bases and J by 0 bases, leaving 11 bases between them. This CDR3 contains 15 residues. CDR3 nucleotides: TGTGCCAGCAGCCTGGAGGTCGCAACTAATGAAAAACTGTTTTTT. Translation: CASSLEVATNEKLFF.

The chain has TRBV18 and TRBJ2-7; 8 positions match TRBD1. From germline, CDR1 is KGHSH and CDR2 LQKENI. V shed 5 bases, J shed 6 bases, and the junction held 9 bases outside the gene matches. The CDR3 contains 14 residues. The CDR3 DNA is TGTGCCAGCTCATTAGACAGGGGACGAGGCGAGCAGTACTTC. It codes for CASSLDRGRGEQYF.

This clone was detected a few times. V and J are TRBV7-9 and TRBJ2-1; TRBD2 agrees at 10 bases. The germline V gene has CDR1 SEHNR and CDR2 FQNEAQ (reference sequence). V was clipped by 5 bases and J by 8 bases; unmatched bases: 9. The CDR3 covers 15 residues. The CDR3 bases are TGTGCCAGCAGCCGTACCGGGACTAGCGTGCATGAGCAGTTCTTC. Its translation: CASSRTGTSVHEQFF.

The chain links TRBV9 to TRBJ2-2, with 8 bases matching TRBD2. From germline, CDR1 is SGDLS and CDR2 YYNGEE. This CDR3 has 16 residues. Trimming took 1 base from V and 4 from J; bases not matched to a gene: 6. CDR3: CASSVWTSRSTGELFF. The CDR3 DNA reads as TGTGCCAGCAGCGTATGGACTAGCAGAAGCACCGGGGAGCTGTTTTTT.

The genes are TRBV15 and TRBJ1-1; D uncertain. The CDR3 covers 13 residues. The germline V gene has CDR1 LNHNV and CDR2 YYDKDF (reference sequence). The ends were cut back, 1 base at V and 11 bases at J, with 14 bases in the middle. This chain's CDR3 is CATSRVPGESAFF. The CDR3 DNA sequence: TGTGCCACCAGCAGAGTGCCCGGTGAGTCGGCTTTCTTT.

The rearrangement links TRBV11-2 to TRBJ2-3, with D unresolved. The CDR3 contains 17 residues. Germline V gives CDR1 SGHAT, CDR2 FQNNGV. Between the trimmed V and J ends, which lost 1 base and 0 bases, there was a span of 14 bases. The chain's CDR3 is CASSLASSSRSTDTQYF. The DNA for the CDR3 is TGTGCCAGCAGCTTAGCCTCATCCTCACGGAGCACAGATACGCAGTATTTT.

V usage is TRBV7-3 and J usage is TRBJ2-1; the match to TRBD1 covers 10 bases. J was trimmed by 4 bases and V by 5 bases; bases with no gene match: 5. The V gene's germline CDR1 is SGHTA and CDR2 FQGTGA. This CDR3 is built from 15 residues. Written as DNA, the CDR3 is TGTGCCAGCAGCACAGACAGGGGGCCATACAATGAGCAGTTCTTC. This translates into CASSTDRGPYNEQFF.

J is TRBJ1-4 and V is TRBV4-1, with D unclear. Germline loops: CDR1 MGHRA, CDR2 YSYEKL. The CDR3 has 16 amino acids. Trimming shortened V by 1 base and J by 1 base, and 10 bases separated the two germline ends. The CDR3, as DNA: TGCGCCAGCAGCCAAGCGGGCGGAGGAACTAATGAAAAACTGTTTTTT. Amino acids: CASSQAGGGTNEKLFF.

This CDR3 reads CASSIRTQPQHF. The DNA for the CDR3 is TGTGCCAGTAGTATACGAACTCAGCCCCAGCATTTT. This chain connects TRBV19 to TRBJ1-5; D remains ambiguous. CDR3 length equals 12 residues. V was cut by 2 bases and J by 6 bases, with 5 bases left in between. CDR1 LNHDA and CDR2 SQIVND come from the germline V gene (reference sequence).